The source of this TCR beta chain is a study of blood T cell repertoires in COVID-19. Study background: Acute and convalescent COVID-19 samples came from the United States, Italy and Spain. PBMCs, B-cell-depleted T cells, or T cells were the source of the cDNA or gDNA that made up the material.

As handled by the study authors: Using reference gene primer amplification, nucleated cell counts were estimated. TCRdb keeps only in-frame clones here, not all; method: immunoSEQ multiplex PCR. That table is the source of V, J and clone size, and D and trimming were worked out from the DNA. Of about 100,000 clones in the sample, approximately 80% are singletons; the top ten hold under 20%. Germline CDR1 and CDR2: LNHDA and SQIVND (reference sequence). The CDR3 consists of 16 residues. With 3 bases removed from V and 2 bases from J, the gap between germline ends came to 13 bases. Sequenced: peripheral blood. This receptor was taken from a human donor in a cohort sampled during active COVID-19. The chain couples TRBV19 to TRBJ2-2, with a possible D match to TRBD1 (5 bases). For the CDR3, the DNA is TGTGCCAGTAGTATTTTGGGGCAGCCCAACACCGGGGAGCTGTTTTTT. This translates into CASSILGQPNTGELFF.